This section outlines one T cell receptor beta chain sequence together with its context. The clone's antigen remains unknown. No base qualities exist here, and no much larger clone lies one base off it. The data derive from a study of blood T cell repertoires in COVID-19 (dated by TCRdb to 2018 to 2020). At the level of the whole study: Collaborator samples came from the United States, Italy and Spain and covered acute and convalescent phases of COVID-19. The prospective study material was composed of cDNA or gDNA derived from T cells, B-cell-depleted T cells, or PBMCs. Subjects who had been exposed to COVID-19, were actively infected with it, or had recovered from it provided the deeply sampled blood TCRbeta repertoires that made up the dataset. A freely available public database, intended as a resource for researchers studying the immune response to SARS-CoV-2, is where the repertoires were released. The samples were drawn from two sources: the first 160 participants of the ongoing ImmuneRACE study, and fewer than 1,500 subjects contributed by 6 global collaborators. Nearly every sample came with metadata listing a de-identified subject ID, COVID-19 status, age in years and sex. Where available, HLA class I and class II types were obtained from metadata supplied by the sample provider rather than from assay-based typing. General conclusions and limits of the study: The amount of clinical and demographic metadata varied by source and participant and was provided uncurated.

The CDR3 has 13 amino acids, counting the end cysteine and phenylalanine. The retained sequence is limited to the CDR3, 39 bases, with the frame set at the first base. V gives up 5 bases and J gives up 5 bases, and the segment between their germline ends measures 10 bases. The germline V gene provides CDR1 SGHVS and CDR2 FQNEAQ. Collaborating institutions collected whole blood in K2EDTA tubes following their own protocols. For TCRbeta analysis, collaborators shipped samples as frozen whole blood, isolated PBMCs, or DNA extracted from either of those sample types. The immunoSEQ Assay, a bias-controlled multiplex PCR, was used to amplify TCRbeta CDR3 regions from genomic DNA. As for how the authors treated the data: The number of nucleated cells in each sample was estimated by amplification of reference gene primers within the assay. To quantify the absolute abundance of each unique TCRbeta CDR3 rearrangement, sequence reads were collapsed and filtered. For each sample, productive Simpson clonality was calculated as the square root of Simpson's diversity index over productive rearrangements. TCRdb took over this immuneACCESS table, retaining in-frame rearrangements with V and J assigned. Such tables are incomplete; in checked studies, under half of the missing clones stem from an unresolved V gene, and the remainder is unexplained. The V and J calls and clone size come from that table; D and trimming were worked out from the DNA. The sample records 80,000 or so clones, roughly 89% of which are singletons. About 2% of the sample lies in the top ten.

This sequence uses TRBV7-8 and TRBJ1-5, with TRBD1 perhaps the D gene, on 5 matching bases. This clonotype originated in a man in his fifties with acute or convalescent COVID-19. Sequencing input: peripheral blood. For the CDR3, the sequence is CASSRRVDQPQHF. The DNA sequence reads TGTGCCAGCAGCCGCAGGGTGGATCAGCCCCAGCATTTT.